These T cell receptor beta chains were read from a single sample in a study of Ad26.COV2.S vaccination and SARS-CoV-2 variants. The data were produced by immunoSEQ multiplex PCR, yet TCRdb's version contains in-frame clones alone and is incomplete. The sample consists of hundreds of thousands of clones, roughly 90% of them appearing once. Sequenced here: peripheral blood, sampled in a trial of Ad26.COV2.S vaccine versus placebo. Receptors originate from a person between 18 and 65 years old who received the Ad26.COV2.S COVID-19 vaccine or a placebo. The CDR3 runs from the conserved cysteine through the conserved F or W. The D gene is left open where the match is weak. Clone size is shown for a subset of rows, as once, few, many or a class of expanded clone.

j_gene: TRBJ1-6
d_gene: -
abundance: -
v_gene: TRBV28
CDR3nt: TGTGCCAGCAGTTTTTTCCGCTTGTACTCCTATAATTCACCCCTCCACTTT
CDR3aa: CASSFFRLYSYNSPLHF

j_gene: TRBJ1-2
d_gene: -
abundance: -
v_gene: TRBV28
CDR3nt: TGTGCCAGCATGCTCCCCTCAAACTATGGCTACACCTTC
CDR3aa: CASMLPSNYGYTF

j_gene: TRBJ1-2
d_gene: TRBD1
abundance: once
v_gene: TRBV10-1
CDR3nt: TGCGCCAGCAGTGAGGGGACAGGGGGCTTTGGCTACACCTTC
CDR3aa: CASSEGTGGFGYTF

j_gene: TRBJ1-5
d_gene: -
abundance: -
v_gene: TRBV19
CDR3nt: TGTGCCAGTAGATTCTTGGTGGCACTTAGCAATCAGCCCCAGCATTTT
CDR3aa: CASRFLVALSNQPQHF

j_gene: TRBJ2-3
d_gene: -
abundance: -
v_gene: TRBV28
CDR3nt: TGTGCCAGCAGTCCACCAAGGCACGGGACTGTAACAGATACGCAGTATTTT
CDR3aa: CASSPPRHGTVTDTQYF

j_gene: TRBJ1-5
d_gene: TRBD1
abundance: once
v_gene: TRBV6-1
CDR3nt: TGTGCCAGCAGTTATACGACAGGGGGTCAGCCCCAGCATTTT
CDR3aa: CASSYTTGGQPQHF

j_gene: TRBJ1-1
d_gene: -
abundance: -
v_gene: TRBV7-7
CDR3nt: TGTGCTAGCAGCCTAACGGGGAACACTGAAGCTTTCTTT
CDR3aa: CASSLTGNTEAFF

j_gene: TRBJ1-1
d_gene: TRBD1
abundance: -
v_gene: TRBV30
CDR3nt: TGTGCCTGGTGGGGACAGTTCAACACTGAAGCTTTCTTT
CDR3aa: CAWWGQFNTEAFF

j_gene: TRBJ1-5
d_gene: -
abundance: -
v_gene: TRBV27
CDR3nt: TGTGCCAGCAGTTTTCGTTTTGGGGGGTCGGGCAATCAGCCCCAGCATTTT
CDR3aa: CASSFRFGGSGNQPQHF

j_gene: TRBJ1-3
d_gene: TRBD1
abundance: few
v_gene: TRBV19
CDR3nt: TGTGCCAGTAGAACGACAGGGGGCGGAAACACCATATATTTT
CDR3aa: CASRTTGGGNTIYF

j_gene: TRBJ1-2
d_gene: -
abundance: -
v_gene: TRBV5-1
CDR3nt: TGCGCCAGCAGGCCAAATACCGGGACTAACTATGGCTACACCTTC
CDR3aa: CASRPNTGTNYGYTF

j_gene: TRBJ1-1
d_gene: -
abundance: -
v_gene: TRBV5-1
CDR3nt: TGCGCCAGCACCTCCCGGGGCAAGGCTTTCTTT
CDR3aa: CASTSRGKAFF

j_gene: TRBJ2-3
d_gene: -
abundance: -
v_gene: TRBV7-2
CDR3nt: TGTGCCAGCAGCTTAAATTTTGCAGATACGCAGTATTTT
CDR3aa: CASSLNFADTQYF

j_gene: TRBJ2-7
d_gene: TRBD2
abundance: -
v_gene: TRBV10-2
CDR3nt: TGCGCCAGCAGATCGGGGACTAGCGGGGGCCTGACCTTC
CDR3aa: CASRSGTSGGLTF

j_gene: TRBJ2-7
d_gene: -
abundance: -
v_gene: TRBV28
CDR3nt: TGTGCCAGCTCTAGAACAGGCCGGGGAGACGAGCAGTACTTC
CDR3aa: CASSRTGRGDEQYF

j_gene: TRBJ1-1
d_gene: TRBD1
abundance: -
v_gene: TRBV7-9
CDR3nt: TGTGCCAGCAGCTTACCGGACAGGGAAGGCACTGAAGCTTTCTTT
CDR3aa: CASSLPDREGTEAFF

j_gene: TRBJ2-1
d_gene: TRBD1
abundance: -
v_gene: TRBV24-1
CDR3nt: TGTGCCACCGTAGGACAGGGGTACAATGAGCAGTTCTTC
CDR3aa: CATVGQGYNEQFF

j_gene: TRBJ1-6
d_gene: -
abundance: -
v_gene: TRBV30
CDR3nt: TGTGCCTGGATATTTAGGGGTCGGCGGGGTTCACCCCTCCACTTT
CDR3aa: CAWIFRGRRGSPLHF

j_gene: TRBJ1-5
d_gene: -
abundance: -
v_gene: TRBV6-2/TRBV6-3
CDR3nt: TGTGCCAGCAGTCTAATCTTTGACAGACTCAGCAATCAGCCCCAGCATTTT
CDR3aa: CASSLIFDRLSNQPQHF

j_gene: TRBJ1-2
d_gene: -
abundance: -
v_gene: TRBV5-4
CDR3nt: TGTGCCAGCAGCGGGGACATCAGCTACACCTTC
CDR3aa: CASSGDISYTF

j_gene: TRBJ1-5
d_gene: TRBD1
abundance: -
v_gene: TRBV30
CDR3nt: TGTGCCTGGAGTAAGGCTACAGGGGCAGGGGGTCAGCCCCAGCATTTT
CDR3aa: CAWSKATGAGGQPQHF

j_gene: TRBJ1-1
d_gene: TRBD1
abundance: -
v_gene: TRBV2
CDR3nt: TGTGCCAGCAGGGAGGGGGCAGAGGCTTTCTTT
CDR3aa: CASREGAEAFF

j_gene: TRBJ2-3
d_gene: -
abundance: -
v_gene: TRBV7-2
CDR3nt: TGTGCCAGCAGCTTGGGGTTAGTCCCTCCCCCAGATACGCAGTATTTT
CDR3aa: CASSLGLVPPPDTQYF

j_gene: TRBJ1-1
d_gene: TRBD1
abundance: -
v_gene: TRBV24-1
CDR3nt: TGTGCCACCAGCCAGACAGGGGCCACTGAAGCTTTCTTT
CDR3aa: CATSQTGATEAFF

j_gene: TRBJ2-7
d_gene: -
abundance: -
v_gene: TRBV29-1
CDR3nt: TGCAGCGTTGAAGATCCGGGGCAGGGAAGCGAGCAGTACTTC
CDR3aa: CSVEDPGQGSEQYF

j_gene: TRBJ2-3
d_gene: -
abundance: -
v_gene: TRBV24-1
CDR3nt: TGTGCCACCGGGCAGGCAGGGGATACGCAGTATTTT
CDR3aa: CATGQAGDTQYF

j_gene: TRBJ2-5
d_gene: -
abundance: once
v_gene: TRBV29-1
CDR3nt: TGCAGCGTTGAGAGAGCCCAAGAGACCCAGTACTTC
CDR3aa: CSVERAQETQYF

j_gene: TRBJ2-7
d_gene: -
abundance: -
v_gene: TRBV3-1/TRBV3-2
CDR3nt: TGTGCCAGCAGCCAAGAAGAGGGAAGGAATGACGAGCAGTACTTC
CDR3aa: CASSQEEGRNDEQYF

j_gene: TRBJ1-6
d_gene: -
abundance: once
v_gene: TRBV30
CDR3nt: TGTGCCTGGAGTCGGGCCCCGCCGGGGGCAAGTGTTTCACCCCTCCACTTT
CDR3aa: CAWSRAPPGASVSPLHF

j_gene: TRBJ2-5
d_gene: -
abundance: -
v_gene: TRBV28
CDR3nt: TGTGCCAGCAGTGTCCACAGGGGGGGAGAGACCCAGTACTTC
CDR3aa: CASSVHRGGETQYF

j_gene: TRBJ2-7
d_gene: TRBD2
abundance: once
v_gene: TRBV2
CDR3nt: TGTGCCAGCATTTCTCGGACTAGCGGGTATCCCCCGAGGGAGCAGTACTTC
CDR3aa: CASISRTSGYPPREQYF

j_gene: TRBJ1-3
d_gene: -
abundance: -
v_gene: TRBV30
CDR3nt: TGTGCCCTCACGAGTCACCTTTCCTCTGGAAACACCATATATTTT
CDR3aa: CALTSHLSSGNTIYF

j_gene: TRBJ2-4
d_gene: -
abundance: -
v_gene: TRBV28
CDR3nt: TGTGCCAGCAGGATAAAGGGGGTAAAAATAGCCAAAAACATTCAGTACTTC
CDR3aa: CASRIKGVKIAKNIQYF

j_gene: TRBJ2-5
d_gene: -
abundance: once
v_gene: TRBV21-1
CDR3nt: TGTGCCAGCAGCGAGCCCCTAGCGGGGGGGCCGGAGACCCAGTACTTC
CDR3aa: CASSEPLAGGPETQYF

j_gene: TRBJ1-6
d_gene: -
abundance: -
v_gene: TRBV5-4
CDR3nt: TGTGCCAGCAGCCAGGACCCGGGGCCACCCCTCCACTTT
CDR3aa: CASSQDPGPPLHF

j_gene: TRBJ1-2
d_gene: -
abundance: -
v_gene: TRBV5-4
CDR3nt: TGTGCCAGCAGCTTCCTCCAGGTTAACTATGGCTACACCTTC
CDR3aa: CASSFLQVNYGYTF

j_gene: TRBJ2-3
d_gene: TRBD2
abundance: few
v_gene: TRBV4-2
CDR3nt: TGTGCCAGCAGCCCAGCCGTAGCGGGGGGTACAGATACGCAGTATTTT
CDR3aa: CASSPAVAGGTDTQYF

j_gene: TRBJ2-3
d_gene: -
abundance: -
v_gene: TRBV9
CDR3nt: TGTGCCAGCAGCGATCCAGTTAGCACAGATACGCAGTATTTT
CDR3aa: CASSDPVSTDTQYF

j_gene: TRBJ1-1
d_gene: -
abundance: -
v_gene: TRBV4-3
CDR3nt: TGCGCCAGCAGCCAGGAGCATGCAGGGCTGAACACTGAAGCTTTCTTT
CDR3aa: CASSQEHAGLNTEAFF

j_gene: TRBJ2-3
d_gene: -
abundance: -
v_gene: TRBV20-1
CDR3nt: TGCAGTGCTCGTGATAGTGGGGGGCCCACAGATACGCAGTATTTT
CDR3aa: CSARDSGGPTDTQYF

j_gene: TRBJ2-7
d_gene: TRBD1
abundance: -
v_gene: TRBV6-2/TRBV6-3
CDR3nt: TGTGCCAGCAGTTACTCGGTCCAGGGGGTACTGGAGCAGTACTTC
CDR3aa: CASSYSVQGVLEQYF

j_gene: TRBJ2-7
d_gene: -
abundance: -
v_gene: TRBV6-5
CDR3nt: TGTGCCAGCAGTACCTCCTGGGGTTACGAGCAGTACTTC
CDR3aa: CASSTSWGYEQYF

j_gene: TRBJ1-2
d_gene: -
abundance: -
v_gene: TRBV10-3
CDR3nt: TGTGCCACGGTAGAGGGTACCAATGGCTACACCTTC
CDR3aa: CATVEGTNGYTF

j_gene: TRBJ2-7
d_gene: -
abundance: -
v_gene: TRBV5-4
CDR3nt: TGTGCCAGCAGCTTGGGGGGTTTCACCCACGAGCAGTACTTC
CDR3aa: CASSLGGFTHEQYF

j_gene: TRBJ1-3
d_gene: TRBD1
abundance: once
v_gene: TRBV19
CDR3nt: TGTGCCAGTTGGGACAGGGATTTGACTGGAAACACCATATATTTT
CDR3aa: CASWDRDLTGNTIYF

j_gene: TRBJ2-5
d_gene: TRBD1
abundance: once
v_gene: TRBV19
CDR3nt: TGTGCCAGTAGTATCGCCGGGACAGGGGGCTTCGAGACCCAGTACTTC
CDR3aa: CASSIAGTGGFETQYF

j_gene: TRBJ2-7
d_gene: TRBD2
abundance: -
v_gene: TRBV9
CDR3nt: TGTGCCAGCAGCGTAGCTCCTAGCGGGCTAAACGCACAGTACTTC
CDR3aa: CASSVAPSGLNAQYF

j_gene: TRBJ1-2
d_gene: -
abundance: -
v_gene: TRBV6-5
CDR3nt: TGTGCCAGCAGCATACAGGGTGACTATGGCTACACCTTC
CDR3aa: CASSIQGDYGYTF

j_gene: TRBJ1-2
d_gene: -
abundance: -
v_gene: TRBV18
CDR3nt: TGTGCCAGCTCACCCAAGGAGAGAAATGGCTACACCTTC
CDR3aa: CASSPKERNGYTF

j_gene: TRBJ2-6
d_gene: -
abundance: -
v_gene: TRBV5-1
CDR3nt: TGCGCCAGCAGCTTGGTTGGGGGACGGAGCTCTGGGGCCAACGTCCTGACTTTC
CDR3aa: CASSLVGGRSSGANVLTF

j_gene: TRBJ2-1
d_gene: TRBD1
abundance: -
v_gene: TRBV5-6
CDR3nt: TGTGCCAGCAGCTCGGACAGGGGAAGGGCGGAGGGTTACAATGAGCAGTTCTTC
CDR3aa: CASSSDRGRAEGYNEQFF

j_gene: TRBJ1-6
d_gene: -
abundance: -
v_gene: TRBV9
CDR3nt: TGTGCCAGCAGCGTAGAGGGATCGGGTAATTCACCCCTCCACTTT
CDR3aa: CASSVEGSGNSPLHF

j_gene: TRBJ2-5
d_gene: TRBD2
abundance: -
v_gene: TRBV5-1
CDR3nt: TGCGCCAGCAGCCACCAGACTAGCGTAAAGACCCAGTACTTC
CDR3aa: CASSHQTSVKTQYF

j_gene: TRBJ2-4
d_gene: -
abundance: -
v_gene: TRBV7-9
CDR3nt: TGTGCCAGCAACCCCGGGGCAACTTTAGCCAAAAACATTCAGTACTTC
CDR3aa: CASNPGATLAKNIQYF

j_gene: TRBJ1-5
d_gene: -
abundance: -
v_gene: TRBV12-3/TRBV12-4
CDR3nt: TGTGCCAGCAGTACGCGGACGGATCAGCCCCAGCATTTT
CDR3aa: CASSTRTDQPQHF